These T cell receptor beta chains were read from a single sample in a study of shared clonotypes between healthy human individuals. Sequenced by immunoSEQ multiplex PCR; TCRdb stores in-frame clones only, minus some. The sample shows some 2,500,000 clones, around 92% of them seen only once. The sample was naive CD4+ T cells from PBMCs. All receptors come from a man younger than 30 in good health. Some clones in this sample may be carry-over from other donors' samples. The CDR3 runs from the conserved cysteine through the conserved F or W.

V	J	CDR3
TRBV5-1	TRBJ2-1	CASSPRGGEQFF
TRBV6-6	TRBJ2-7	CASSLLVYEQYF
TRBV29-1	TRBJ2-1	CSVFTTSAGNEQFF
TRBV21-1	TRBJ1-1	CASSARQGDTEAFF
TRBV28	TRBJ1-1	CASSLGGSMNTEAFF
TRBV5-5	TRBJ2-1	CASSSQFREQFF
TRBV19	-	CASSIDRHSYEQYF
TRBV7-3	TRBJ1-1	CASSLTGTANTEAFF
TRBV5-4	TRBJ2-3	CASSQPDGADTQYF
TRBV27	TRBJ1-5	CASSLSVPGTGLGRRQPQHF
TRBV2	TRBJ1-5	CASSERQGNQPQHF
TRBV5-4	TRBJ1-2	CASSPPGYGYTF
TRBV19	TRBJ2-2	CASSMIWTSGRLRELFF
TRBV18	TRBJ2-5	CASSPALGAGVKETQYF
TRBV19	TRBJ1-2	CASNKVGYGYTF
TRBV28	TRBJ2-3	CASGGELPDTQYF
TRBV14	TRBJ2-7	CASSQGLAEYYEQYF
TRBV5-1	TRBJ2-3	CASSLGLSTDTQYF
TRBV7-2	TRBJ2-2	CASSFNLLLAANTGELFF
TRBV5-1	TRBJ2-1	CASCLDAGGRVEQFF
TRBV14	TRBJ1-4	CASSQGREKLFF
TRBV19	TRBJ1-5	CASSLSRTNQPQHF
TRBV15	TRBJ2-7	CATSRIVSSYEQYF
TRBV6-5	TRBJ2-5	CASSLGQLQETQYF
TRBV27	TRBJ2-7	CASSFSTDLPYEQYF
TRBV25-1	TRBJ2-3	CASSLAGGPSTTQYF
TRBV27	TRBJ2-7	CASSLRTSGSYEQYF
TRBV28	TRBJ1-5	CASSYTGTALNQPQHF
TRBV27	TRBJ2-7	CASPRGGTLSYEQYF
TRBV5-1	TRBJ2-7	CASSPDRGPYEQYF
TRBV7-3	TRBJ2-5	CASSFDSGETQYF
TRBV20-1	TRBJ2-3	CSASRADTQYF
TRBV7-2	TRBJ2-7	CASSLATSGTRSYEQYF
TRBV6-6	TRBJ2-4	CASSYSGQGVYIQYF
TRBV9	TRBJ2-7	CASTTDAEPYEQYF
TRBV6-1	TRBJ1-1	CASSTQGLGTEAFF
TRBV28	TRBJ1-2	CASSLVPGAYTF
TRBV5-1	TRBJ2-7	CASRTAPGEGQYF
TRBV6-5	TRBJ1-1	CASSYSFHRGHTEAFF
TRBV6-4	TRBJ1-1	CASSETGRNTEAFF
TRBV7-2	TRBJ2-7	CASSLGEAAGGYEQYF
TRBV30	TRBJ2-5	CAWKRPGWETQYF